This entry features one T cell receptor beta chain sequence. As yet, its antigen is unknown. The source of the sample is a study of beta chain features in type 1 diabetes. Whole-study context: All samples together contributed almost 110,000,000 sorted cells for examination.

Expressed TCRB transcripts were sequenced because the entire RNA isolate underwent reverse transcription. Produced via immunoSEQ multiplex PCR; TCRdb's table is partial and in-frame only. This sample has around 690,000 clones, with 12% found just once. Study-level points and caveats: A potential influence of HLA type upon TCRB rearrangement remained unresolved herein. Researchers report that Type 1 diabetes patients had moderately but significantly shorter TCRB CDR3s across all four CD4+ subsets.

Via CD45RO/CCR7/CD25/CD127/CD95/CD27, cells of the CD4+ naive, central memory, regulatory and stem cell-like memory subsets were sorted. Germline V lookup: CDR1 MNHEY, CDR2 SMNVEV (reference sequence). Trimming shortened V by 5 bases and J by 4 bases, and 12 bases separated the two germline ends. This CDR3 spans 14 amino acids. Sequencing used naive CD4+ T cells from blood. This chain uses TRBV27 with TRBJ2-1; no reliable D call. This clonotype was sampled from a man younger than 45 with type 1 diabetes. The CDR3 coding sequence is TGTGCCAGCAGTCTCTCGGACGGGTACAATGAGCAGTTCTTC. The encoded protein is CASSLSDGYNEQFF.